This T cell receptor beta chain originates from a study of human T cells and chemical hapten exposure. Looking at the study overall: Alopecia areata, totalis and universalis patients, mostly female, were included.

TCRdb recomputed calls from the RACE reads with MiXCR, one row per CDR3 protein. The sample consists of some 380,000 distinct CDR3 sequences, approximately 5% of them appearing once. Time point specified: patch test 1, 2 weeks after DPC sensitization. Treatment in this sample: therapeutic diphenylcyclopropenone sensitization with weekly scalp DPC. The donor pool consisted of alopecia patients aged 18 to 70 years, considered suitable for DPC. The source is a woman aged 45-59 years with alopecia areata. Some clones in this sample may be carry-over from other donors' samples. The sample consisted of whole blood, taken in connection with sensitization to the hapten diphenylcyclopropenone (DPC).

The CDR3 reads CASSFSFQGGGYTF. The CDR3 DNA sequence: TGTGCCAGCAGCTTTAGCTTCCAGGGAGGCGGCTACACCTTC. The V call is TRBV7-9, the J call TRBJ1-2, with D maybe TRBD1 (5 bases). CDR1 SEHNR and CDR2 FQNEAQ come from the germline V gene (reference sequence). The CDR3 has 14 amino acids. V was shortened by 3 bases and J by 8 bases, with 16 bases between the two germline ends.